This T cell receptor (beta chain) originates from a study of blood T cell repertoires in COVID-19. At the level of the study: COVID-19 samples from acute and convalescent phases originated in the United States, Italy and Spain.

Germline-derived CDR1 and CDR2 are SGDLS and YYNGEE. Trimming removed 0 bases from V and 8 bases from J, with 14 bases in between. The CDR3 has 14 amino acids. Sequencing was performed with immunoSEQ multiplex PCR; in TCRdb, only in-frame clones are kept and a portion is missing. The table shows over 600,000 clones, with about 90% occurring only once. The chain is built from TRBV9 and TRBJ1-2, with a possible D match to TRBD1 (5 bases). This receptor was obtained from a woman aged 18 to 35 with acute or convalescent COVID-19. The sample comprised peripheral blood. CDR3 nucleotides: TGTGCCAGCAGCGTAGGTGGTGGGGCGGGAGGCTACACCTTC. Its translation is CASSVGGGAGGYTF.